The clone carrying this T cell receptor beta chain was counted a single time. This sample stems from a study of CD8+ T cells in alopecia areata. RNA was extracted and reverse transcribed into cDNA as the sequencing template. Libraries were prepared by immunoSEQ multiplex PCR; TCRdb keeps only in-frame clonotypes and omits some of them. The sample lists 150,000 to 200,000 clones, under 60% occurring once. The germline V gene encodes CDR1 LGHNA and CDR2 YNFKEQ. The CDR3 is 13 residues long. The ends were cut back, 4 bases at V and 4 bases at J, with 5 bases in the middle. Noted treatment: oral pan-JAK inhibitor, 5-10 mg twice daily.

The receptor was isolated from a human donor with alopecia areata. The chain uses TRBV4-2 and TRBJ2-6; no definite D call. Sequences were derived from CD8+ T cells sorted from blood, sampled at week 24, from a patient treated with tofacitinib. The CDR3 DNA follows: TGTGCCAGCAGCCCCGGCGGGGCCAACGTCCTGACTTTC. This sequence encodes CASSPGGANVLTF.